The rows below give T cell receptor beta chains drawn from one sample of a study of blood T cell repertoires in COVID-19. The table came from immunoSEQ multiplex PCR; TCRdb's copy has only in-frame clones and leaves some out. The table includes 250,000 to 400,000 clones, approximately 88% detected once. The sequenced sample consisted of peripheral blood. These receptors came from a woman younger than 45 with COVID-19, enrolled during active disease. Both conserved end residues are part of each CDR3. A D gene is named only where the DNA matches it firmly. Rows give clone size only sometimes, using once, few, many, or a class for an expanded clone.

-	-	TRBJ1-2	TRBV9	CASSAIWGQEGYTF	TGTGCCAGCAGCGCTATTTGGGGGCAAGAAGGCTACACCTTC
-	-	TRBJ1-1	TRBV6-1	CASSEALTETEAFF	TGTGCCAGCAGTGAAGCGCTGACAGAGACTGAAGCTTTCTTT
few	TRBD2	TRBJ2-5	TRBV9	CASSEGLASGTQYF	TGTGCCAGCAGCGAGGGACTAGCATCCGGGACCCAGTACTTC
-	-	TRBJ2-3	TRBV5-1	CASSSSGPYTDTQYF	TGCGCCAGCAGCTCGAGCGGTCCCTACACAGATACGCAGTATTTT
-	TRBD1	TRBJ1-5	TRBV7-9	CASSPGQGRDQPQHF	TGTGCCAGCAGCCCGGGACAGGGGAGGGATCAGCCCCAGCATTTT
-	TRBD2	TRBJ2-5	TRBV4-2	CASSQAAGGTQETQYF	TGTGCCAGCAGCCAAGCAGCGGGGGGGACCCAAGAGACCCAGTACTTC
-	-	TRBJ1-2	TRBV30	CAWSPGLQNYGYTF	TGTGCCTGGAGTCCAGGGTTACAAAACTATGGCTACACCTTC
-	-	TRBJ1-2	TRBV9	CASSRGTLWTF	TGTGCCAGCAGCCGGGGGACTCTGTGGACCTTC
-	-	TRBJ1-5	TRBV30	CAWSGGRDQPQHF	TGTGCCTGGAGTGGAGGCAGGGATCAGCCCCAGCATTTT
-	TRBD1	TRBJ1-2	TRBV6-5	CASRGTGGGFYGYTF	TGTGCCAGCAGGGGGACAGGGGGCGGATTCTATGGCTACACCTTC
-	-	TRBJ2-1	TRBV27	CASSLYLAYNEQFF	TGTGCCAGCAGTTTGTACCTAGCCTACAATGAGCAGTTCTTC
-	-	TRBJ1-2	TRBV7-2	CASSLGLRDYGYTF	TGTGCCAGCAGCTTAGGTCTCAGGGACTATGGCTACACCTTC
-	TRBD2	TRBJ2-3	TRBV13	CASSLGLAGGTGDTQYF	TGTGCCAGCAGCCTGGGACTAGCGGGGGGGACGGGAGATACGCAGTATTTT
-	TRBD2	TRBJ2-1	TRBV9	CASSTWGGTEQFF	TGTGCCAGCAGCACCTGGGGGGGGACGGAGCAGTTCTTC
few	TRBD1	TRBJ2-2	TRBV10-3	CASRGGDSTGELFF	TGTGCCTCCCGAGGTGGGGACAGCACCGGGGAGCTGTTTTTT
-	-	TRBJ2-5	TRBV29-1	CSVTEETQYF	TGCAGCGTGACAGAAGAGACCCAGTACTTC
many	TRBD2	TRBJ2-1	TRBV4-1	CASSTQLAGGWNEQFF	TGCGCCAGCAGCACCCAACTAGCGGGGGGGTGGAATGAGCAGTTCTTC
-	-	TRBJ1-1	TRBV12-3/TRBV12-4	CASSLMERTEAFF	TGTGCCAGCAGTTTGATGGAGAGGACTGAAGCTTTCTTT
-	-	TRBJ1-1	TRBV9	CASSVDVGGDEAFF	TGTGCCAGCAGCGTAGACGTGGGGGGTGATGAAGCTTTCTTT
-	-	TRBJ2-5	TRBV9	CASSGMDSKETQYF	TGTGCCAGCAGCGGTATGGACAGCAAAGAGACCCAGTACTTC
-	-	TRBJ1-1	TRBV2	CASNTGSATEAFF	TGTGCCAGCAATACAGGGTCGGCCACTGAAGCTTTCTTT
-	TRBD1	TRBJ1-2	TRBV4-2	CASSQEVTGNGYTF	TGTGCCAGCAGCCAAGAGGTGACAGGGAATGGCTACACCTTC
-	TRBD1	TRBJ2-2	TRBV2	CASSARGRSGELFF	TGTGCCAGCAGTGCCAGGGGGCGGTCCGGGGAGCTGTTTTTT
-	-	TRBJ1-5	TRBV28	CASTAPGVQPQHF	TGTGCCAGCACCGCACCGGGGGTTCAGCCCCAGCATTTT
-	TRBD1	TRBJ1-6	TRBV30	CAWRGQYNSPLHF	TGTGCCTGGAGGGGACAGTATAATTCACCCCTCCACTTT
-	-	TRBJ1-1	TRBV27	CASSLRWSWPNTEAFF	TGTGCCAGCAGTTTACGCTGGAGTTGGCCGAACACTGAAGCTTTCTTT